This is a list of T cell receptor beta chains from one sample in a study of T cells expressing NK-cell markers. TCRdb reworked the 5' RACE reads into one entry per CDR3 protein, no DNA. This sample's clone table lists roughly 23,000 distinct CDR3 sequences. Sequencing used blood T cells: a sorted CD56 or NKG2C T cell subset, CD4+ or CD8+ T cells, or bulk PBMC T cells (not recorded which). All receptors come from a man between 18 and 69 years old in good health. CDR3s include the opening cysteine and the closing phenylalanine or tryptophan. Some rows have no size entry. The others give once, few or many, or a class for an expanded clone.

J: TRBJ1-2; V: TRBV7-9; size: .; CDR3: CASTESGGAHGYTF
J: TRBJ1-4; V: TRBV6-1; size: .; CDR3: CASRATGQGEKLFF
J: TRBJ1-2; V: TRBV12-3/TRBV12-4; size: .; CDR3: CASTGQGAGYGYTF
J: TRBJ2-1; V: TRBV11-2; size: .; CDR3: CASSLEQWTSYNEQFF
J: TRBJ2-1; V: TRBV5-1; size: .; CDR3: CASSFMASSSYNEQFF
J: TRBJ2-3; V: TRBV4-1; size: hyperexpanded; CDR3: CASSHWTSGGVYTDTQYF
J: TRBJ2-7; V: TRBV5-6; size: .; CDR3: CASSSGTQNEQYF
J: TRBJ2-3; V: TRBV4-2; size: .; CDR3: CASMVGGTVGTDTQYF
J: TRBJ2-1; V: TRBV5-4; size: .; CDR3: CASSSMYEQFF
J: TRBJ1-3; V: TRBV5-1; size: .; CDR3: CASSLGGSGNTIYF
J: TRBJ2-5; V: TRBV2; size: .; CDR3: CASTQAGRAETQYF
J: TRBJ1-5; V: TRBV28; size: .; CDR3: CASSFPSRGGSSNQPQHF
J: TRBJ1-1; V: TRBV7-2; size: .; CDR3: CASSPSYLNTEAFF
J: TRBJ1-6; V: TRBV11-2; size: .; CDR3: CASSLEGTGTAPLHF
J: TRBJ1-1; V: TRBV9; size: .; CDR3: CASSISGTGNTEAFF
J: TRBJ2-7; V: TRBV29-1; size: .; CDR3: CSATPGQGAYEQYF
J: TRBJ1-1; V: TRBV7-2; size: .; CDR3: CASSLRGNTEAFF
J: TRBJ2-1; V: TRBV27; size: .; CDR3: CASSLSGGPSYNEQFF
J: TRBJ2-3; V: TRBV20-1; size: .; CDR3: CSVRAIKLQGGSTDTQYF
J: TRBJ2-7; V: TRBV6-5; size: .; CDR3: CASSYTGTGYQYF
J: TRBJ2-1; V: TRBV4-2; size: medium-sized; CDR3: CASSIAGEEAYNEQFF
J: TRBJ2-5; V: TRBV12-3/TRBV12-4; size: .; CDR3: CASSFRGGEETQYF
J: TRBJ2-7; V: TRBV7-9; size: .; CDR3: CASSYTAYEQYF
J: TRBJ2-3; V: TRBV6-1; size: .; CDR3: CASSAQNRPRADTQYF
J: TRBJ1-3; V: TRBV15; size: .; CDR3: CATSRDMGGNGNTIYF
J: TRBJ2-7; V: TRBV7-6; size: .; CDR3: CASSLGGTGSYEQYF